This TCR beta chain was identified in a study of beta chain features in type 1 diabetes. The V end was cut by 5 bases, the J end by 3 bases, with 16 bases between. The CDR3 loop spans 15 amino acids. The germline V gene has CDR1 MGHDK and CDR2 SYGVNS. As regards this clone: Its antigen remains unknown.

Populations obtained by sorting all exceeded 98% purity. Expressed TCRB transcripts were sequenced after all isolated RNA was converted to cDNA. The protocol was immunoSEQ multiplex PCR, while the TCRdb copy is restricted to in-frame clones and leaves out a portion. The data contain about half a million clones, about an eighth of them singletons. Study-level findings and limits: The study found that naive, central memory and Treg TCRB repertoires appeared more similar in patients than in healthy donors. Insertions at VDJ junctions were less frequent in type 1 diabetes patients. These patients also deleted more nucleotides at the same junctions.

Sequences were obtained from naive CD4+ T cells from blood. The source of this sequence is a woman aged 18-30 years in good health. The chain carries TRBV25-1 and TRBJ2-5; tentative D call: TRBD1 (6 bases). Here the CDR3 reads CASSLYTGFEETQYF. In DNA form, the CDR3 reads TGTGCCAGCAGTTTATACACAGGGTTCGAAGAGACCCAGTACTTC.